This T cell receptor beta chain was observed in a study of chemoradiotherapy in HPV16-positive cancers (dated by TCRdb to between 2021 and 2023). About the study as a whole: Candidate HPV-specific T-cell clones and common TCR motifs were defined by functional T-cell assays performed on cells from a couple of HPV16-positive patients. Next, the candidate HPV-specific TCRs and motifs were followed in TCR repertoires from more than 70 patients with HPV-related cancers. Whether T-cell immunity against the HPV oncoproteins E6 and E7 changes during chemoradiotherapy and whether survival is affected by this immunity were examined in the study. Study-wide findings and limitations: The functional definition of HPV-specific T cells was derived from only a couple of HPV16-positive patients, and the survival association was reported for HPV16-positive patients. In HPV16-positive patients, expansion of HPV-responsive T cells during chemoradiotherapy was associated with improved recurrence-free survival. Expansion of candidate HPV-specific clones and E7-related TCR motifs was observed in the tumor microenvironment during treatment, whereas no such expansion was observed for non-HPV-specific T cells.

About this clone itself: The antigen it binds to is not known. The input lacks base qualities; no much larger clone sits a single base away.

Measured from the cysteine to the phenylalanine, the CDR3 is 15 residues long. The read is trimmed to its CDR3 DNA, 45 bases read in frame from base 1. Per the germline V gene, SGHRS is the CDR1 and YFSETQ is the CDR2. Deletion took 0 bases off V and 5 bases off J, with a span of 11 bases between the germline ends. Repertoires were sampled multiple times during chemoradiotherapy, which allowed clonal expansion in the tumor microenvironment to be followed. The library was made by the immunoSEQ multiplex PCR assay. TCRdb retrieved this table from immuneACCESS and kept in-frame rearrangements only. Not all clones are present; in checked studies, unresolved V genes account for under half, and no reason is known for the remainder. Within this sample are over 2,500 clones, with 70% to 90% of them counted one time only. The ten most abundant clones make up 11% of the sample.

The material was blood, obtained from a patient who underwent chemoradiotherapy. Here the chain combines TRBV5-1 and TRBJ1-4; the D gene cannot be resolved reliably. This receptor was taken from a human donor with HPV-associated anogenital cancer. The nucleotides read TGCGCCAGCAGCTTGGCGCTCGGCGGGAATGAAAAACTGTTTTTT. It specifies CASSLALGGNEKLFF.